A single sample gave rise to the 17 T cell receptor beta chains below, sequenced in a study of blood T cell repertoires in COVID-19. Clones were read by immunoSEQ multiplex PCR, and TCRdb kept only the in-frame ones, dropping some. The repertoire holds some 210,000 clones, with more than 70% as singletons. The sequenced material came from PBMCs or T cells enriched from blood (not recorded which). Receptors originate from a man in his thirties or forties with acute COVID-19.

This clone was seen only a few times. This chain joins TRBV11-2 and TRBJ2-7; weak D call: TRBD2 (5 bases). Germline assignment: CDR1 SGHAT and CDR2 FQNNGV. Trimming took 1 base from V and 0 from J, leaving 16 bases between them. This CDR3 is built from 17 residues. CDR3 residues: CASSLASLTRGSYEQYF. DNA of the CDR3: TGTGCCAGCAGCTTAGCATCCCTGACACGGGGCTCCTACGAGCAGTACTTC.

The V call is TRBV25-1, the J call TRBJ1-4, with a tentative D call TRBD1 (6 bases). The germline V gene encodes CDR1 MGHDK and CDR2 SYGVNS. CDR3 length: 15 residues. Trimming cost V 3 bases and J 8 bases, with 16 bases left between them. CDR3 nucleotides: TGTGCCAGCAGTGATTCGGGACAACTAATCGAAAAACTGTTTTTT. This gives the protein CASSDSGQLIEKLFF.

This clone is a singleton in its sample. The chain is built from TRBV18 and TRBJ1-6; D call uncertain. The CDR3 length is 16 residues. Germline-derived CDR1 and CDR2 are KGHSH and LQKENI. The V end was cut by 6 bases, the J end by 14 bases, with 26 bases between. The CDR3 protein is CASSPPPGGSLWTLHF. As DNA, the CDR3 is TGTGCCAGCTCCCCCCCTCCGGGTGGCTCTTTGTGGACCCTCCACTTT.

The chain is built from TRBV3-1 (or the pseudogene TRBV3-2) and TRBJ1-2, with TRBD1 as a possible D gene (5 bases). Germline V gene sequence: CDR1 LGHDT, CDR2 YNNKEL (reference sequence). The CDR3 runs 16 residues. With 1 base removed from V and 6 bases from J, the gap between germline ends came to 18 bases. CDR3: CASSQAGYGGRHGYTF. The CDR3, as DNA: TGTGCCAGCAGCCAAGCTGGGTACGGGGGGAGACATGGCTACACCTTC.

This clone has a single count. The chain couples TRBV2 to TRBJ2-7; no definite D call. Trimming took 5 bases from V and 1 from J, leaving 3 bases between them. CDR1 SNHLY and CDR2 FYNNEI come from the germline V gene. The CDR3 spans 11 residues. The CDR3: CASSLSYEQYF. The DNA of the CDR3 is TGTGCCAGCAGTCTGTCCTACGAGCAGTACTTC.

This sequence joins TRBV7-9 and TRBJ2-2; 11 bases align to TRBD2. CDR1 is SEHNR and CDR2 is FQNEAQ in the germline V gene (reference sequence). After removal of 5 bases from V and 5 bases from J, the junction contained 7 bases not matched to a gene. The CDR3 runs 16 residues. The CDR3 nucleotides are TGTGCCAGCAGCCCGACTCTAGCGGGGGGAACCGGGGAGCTGTTTTTT. It codes for CASSPTLAGGTGELFF.

The chain joins TRBV5-4 to TRBJ2-2; a weak D match, TRBD1 (6 bases). V lost 3 bases to trimming and J lost 4 bases, with 13 bases between them. The CDR3 is 15 amino acids. The germline V gene has CDR1 SGHNT and CDR2 YYREEE (reference sequence). This chain's CDR3 is CASSSPGHATGELFF. The DNA of the CDR3 is TGTGCCAGCAGCTCACCGGGACATGCCACCGGGGAGCTGTTTTTT.

The chain carries TRBV7-2 and TRBJ2-3; D is possibly TRBD1 (5 bases). Germline V CDR1 and CDR2: SGHTA, FQGNSA. V dropped 0 bases and J dropped 0 bases, with 7 bases sitting between them. There are 15 residues in the CDR3. CDR3 protein: CASSLAAGSTDTQYF. The CDR3 region has the DNA TGTGCCAGCAGCTTAGCGGCAGGGAGCACAGATACGCAGTATTTT.

This sequence joins TRBV5-4 and TRBJ1-2; possible D gene TRBD1, 6 bases. Trimming stripped 4 bases from V and 7 bases from J, with 23 bases between. Germline lookup yields CDR1 SGHNT and CDR2 YYREEE (reference sequence). This CDR3 comprises 16 residues. The CDR3 bases are TGTGCCAGCAGCCCTCCCGGTGCGGGGGGCATCGGTGGCTACACCTTC. Translation gives CASSPPGAGGIGGYTF.

V usage is TRBV6-6 and J usage is TRBJ2-5; 13 nucleotides align to TRBD2. Germline-derived CDR1 and CDR2 are MNHNY and SVGAGI (reference sequence). Trimming at V came to 7 bases and at J to 5 bases, leaving 7 bases not matched to a gene. This CDR3 region has 15 residues. CDR3 loop: CASIGLAGARETQYF. DNA for the CDR3: TGTGCCAGCATCGGACTAGCGGGGGCTAGGGAGACCCAGTACTTC.

The chain employs TRBV30 and TRBJ1-1; D is possibly TRBD1 (5 bases). The CDR3 runs 14 residues. V was trimmed by 3 bases and J by 3 bases, leaving 14 bases between them. The germline CDR1 and CDR2 sequences are GTSNPN and SVGIG (reference sequence). CDR3 coding DNA: TGTGCCTGGAGGGGTCAGGGCGGTTACACTGAAGCTTTCTTT. Its translation is CAWRGQGGYTEAFF.

This clone was seen more than once but under ten times. V usage is TRBV3-1 (or the pseudogene TRBV3-2) and J usage is TRBJ2-2, with a possible D match to TRBD1 (5 bases). The V gene's germline CDR1 is LGHDT and CDR2 YNNKEL (reference sequence). Between the trimmed V and J ends, which lost 3 bases and 4 bases, there was a span of 21 bases. The CDR3 is made up of 18 amino acids. The CDR3 reads CASSHLVGAVWRTGELFF. The CDR3 DNA reads TGTGCCAGCAGCCATCTAGTTGGGGCAGTCTGGCGCACCGGGGAGCTGTTTTTT.

The chain carries TRBV19 and TRBJ1-6, with 7 bases identical to TRBD1. Germline V gene sequence: CDR1 LNHDA, CDR2 SQIVND (reference sequence). Losses at the gene ends were 7 bases for V and 5 bases for J; bases not matched to a gene: 8. The length of the CDR3 is 15 residues. CDR3 nucleotides: TGTGCCAGTACCCCGACAGGGACCGATAATTCACCCCTCCACTTT. It encodes CASTPTGTDNSPLHF.

The chain combines TRBV28 with TRBJ1-5, with 8 nucleotides matching TRBD1. CDR3 length: 14 amino acids. With V trimmed by 5 bases and J by 7 bases, 7 bases remained unmatched. Germline V CDR1 and CDR2: MDHEN, SYDVKM. The DNA of the CDR3 is TGTGCCAGCAGTAATACAGGGGGAGGACAGCCCCAGCATTTT. Translated, it gives CASSNTGGGQPQHF. Complete variable domain (other parts from reference TRBV28 and TRBJ1-5): DVKVTQSSRYLVKRTGEKVFLECVQDMDHENMFWYRQDPGLGLRLIYFSYDVKMKEKGDIPEGYSVSREKKERFSLILESASTNQTSMYLCASSNTGGGQPQHFGDGTRLSIL.

The V call is TRBV10-3, the J call TRBJ2-5; 13 bases agree with TRBD2. V shed 2 bases, J shed 0 bases, and the junction held 9 bases outside the gene matches. Germline CDR1 ENHRY, CDR2 SYGVKD. The CDR3 runs to 19 residues. The CDR3 coding sequence is TGTGCCATCAGTGAGCCCTTAGGACTAGCGGGGGTTCACCAAGAGACCCAGTACTTC. Amino acid sequence: CAISEPLGLAGVHQETQYF.

This clone occurred a few times. The rearrangement links TRBV12-3 or TRBV12-4 to TRBJ1-2, with D hard to call. There are 12 residues in the CDR3. V lost 1 base and J 13 bases, leaving 13 bases between the germline ends. The CDR3, as DNA: TGTGCCAGCAGTTTAGTCTGGGAGAGTGGCACCTTC. It codes for CASSLVWESGTF.

The chain recombines TRBV12-3 or TRBV12-4 with TRBJ2-7; D is possibly TRBD1 (6 bases). The V and J ends lost 5 bases and 0 bases respectively, with 8 bases between them. The CDR3 length is 13 residues. CDR3 sequence: CASSDRNSYEQYF. CDR3 bases: TGTGCCAGCAGTGACAGGAACTCCTACGAGCAGTACTTC.